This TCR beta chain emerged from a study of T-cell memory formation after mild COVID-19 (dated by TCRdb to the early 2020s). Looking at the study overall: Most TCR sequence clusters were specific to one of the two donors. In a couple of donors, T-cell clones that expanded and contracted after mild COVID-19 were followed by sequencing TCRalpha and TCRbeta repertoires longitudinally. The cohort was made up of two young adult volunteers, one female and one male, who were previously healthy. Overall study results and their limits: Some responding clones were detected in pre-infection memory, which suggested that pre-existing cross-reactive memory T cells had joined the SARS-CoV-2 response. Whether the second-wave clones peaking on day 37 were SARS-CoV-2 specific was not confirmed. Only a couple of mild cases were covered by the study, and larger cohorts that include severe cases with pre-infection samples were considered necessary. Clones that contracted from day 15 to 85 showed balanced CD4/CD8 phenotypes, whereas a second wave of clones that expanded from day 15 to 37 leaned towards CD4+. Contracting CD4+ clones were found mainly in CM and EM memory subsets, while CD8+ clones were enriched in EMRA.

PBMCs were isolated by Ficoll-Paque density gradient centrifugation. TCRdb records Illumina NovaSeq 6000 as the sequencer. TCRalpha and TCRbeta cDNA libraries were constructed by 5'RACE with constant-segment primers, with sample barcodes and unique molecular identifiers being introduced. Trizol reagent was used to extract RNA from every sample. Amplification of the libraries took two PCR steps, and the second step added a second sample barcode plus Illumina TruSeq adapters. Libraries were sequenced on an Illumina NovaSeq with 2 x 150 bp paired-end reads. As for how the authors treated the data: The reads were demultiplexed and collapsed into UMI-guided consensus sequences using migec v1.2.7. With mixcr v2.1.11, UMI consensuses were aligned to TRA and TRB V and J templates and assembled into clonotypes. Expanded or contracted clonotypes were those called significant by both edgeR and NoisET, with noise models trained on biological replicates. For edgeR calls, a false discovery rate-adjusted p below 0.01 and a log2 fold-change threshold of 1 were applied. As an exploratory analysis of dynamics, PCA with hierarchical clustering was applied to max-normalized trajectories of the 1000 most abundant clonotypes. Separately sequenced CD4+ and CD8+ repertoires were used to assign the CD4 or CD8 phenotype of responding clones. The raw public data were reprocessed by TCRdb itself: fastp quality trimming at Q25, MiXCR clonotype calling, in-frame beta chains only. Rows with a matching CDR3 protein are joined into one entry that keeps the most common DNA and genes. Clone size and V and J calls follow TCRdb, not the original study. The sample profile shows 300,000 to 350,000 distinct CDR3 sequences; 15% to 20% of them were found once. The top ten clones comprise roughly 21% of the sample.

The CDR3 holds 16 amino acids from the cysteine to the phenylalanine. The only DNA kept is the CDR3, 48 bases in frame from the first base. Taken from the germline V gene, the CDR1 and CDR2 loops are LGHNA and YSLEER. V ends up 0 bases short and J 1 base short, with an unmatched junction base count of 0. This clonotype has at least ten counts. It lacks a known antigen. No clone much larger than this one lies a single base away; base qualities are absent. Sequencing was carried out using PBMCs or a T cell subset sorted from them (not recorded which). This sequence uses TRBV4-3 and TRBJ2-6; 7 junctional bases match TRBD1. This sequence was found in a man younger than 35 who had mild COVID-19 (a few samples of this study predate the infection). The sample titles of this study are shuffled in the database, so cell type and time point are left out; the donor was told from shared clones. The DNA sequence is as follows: TGCGCCAGCAGCCAAGAGGGACAGTCTGGGGCCAACGTCCTGACTTTC. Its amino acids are CASSQEGQSGANVLTF.